This TCR beta chain was identified during a study of T cell repertoires and leukemia-associated antigens (dated by TCRdb to the late 2010s). About the investigation overall: Each sample yielded about 5.1 to 7 million read pairs and roughly 3 to 5.0 million effective reads, 15 million to 20 million effective reads overall.

CD3+ T cells were first rested overnight at roughly 2.7 million cells/mL in RPMI 1640 without fetal bovine serum. CD3+ T cells were isolated from PBMCs with MACS immunomagnetic beads following the manufacturer's instructions. Study-wide conclusions, independent of this receptor: Numbers of Vbeta genes (approximately 55), Jbeta genes (over twelve), VDJ rearrangements and unique CDR3s did not differ significantly among the four groups. The antigen specificity and function of the expanded clones were not directly tested and needed further investigation.

Note on this clonotype: Its binding antigen is unknown. The sample holds no much larger clone one base away, and base qualities are not on file.

TRIzol reagent was used to extract total RNA from the cultured T cells. 5' rapid amplification of cDNA ends (5'RACE) was used to amplify TCRbeta libraries from RNA. Before sequencing, Qubit, an Agilent instrument, and quantitative PCR were used to check library concentration and integrity. A commercial service provider sequenced the qualified libraries on Illumina HiSeq or MiSeq. The original methods were these. TCR sequences in each sample were identified with MiXCR version 1.8.2. To qualify, a clone needed a CDR3 longer than four amino acids, an in-frame nucleotide length, and no stop codon. A read containing the complete CDR3 structure was defined as an effective read. Expanded clones were validated by RT-PCR with 24 Vbeta primers, GeneScan spectratyping, and Sanger sequencing. TCRdb redid the processing of the public reads, applying fastp at Q25 and MiXCR, and retained in-frame beta chains. Rows are combined by CDR3 protein, so each entry shows the most common genes and DNA. None of the V and J calls come from the authors' own analysis; TCRdb made them. The sample table lists about 10,000 distinct CDR3 sequences, approximately 42% of them with a count of one. The biggest ten clones account for 27% of the sample.

Material for sequencing was CD3+ T cells sorted from blood and cultured. The sequence was obtained from a female donor in good health.

CDR3 loop: CASSFTGGPRNEQYF. The DNA reads TGTGCCAGCAGCTTCACGGGAGGGCCTCGAAACGAGCAGTACTTC. The chain uses TRBV7-2 and TRBJ2-7; 8 bases in the middle match TRBD2. From a lookup of the germline V gene, CDR1 and CDR2 are SGHTA and FQGNSA. From the cysteine up to the phenylalanine, the CDR3 has a length of 15 residues. The read is trimmed to its CDR3 DNA, 45 bases read in frame from base 1. V is trimmed back by 3 bases and J by 5 bases, and the junction contains 9 bases that no gene match accounts for.